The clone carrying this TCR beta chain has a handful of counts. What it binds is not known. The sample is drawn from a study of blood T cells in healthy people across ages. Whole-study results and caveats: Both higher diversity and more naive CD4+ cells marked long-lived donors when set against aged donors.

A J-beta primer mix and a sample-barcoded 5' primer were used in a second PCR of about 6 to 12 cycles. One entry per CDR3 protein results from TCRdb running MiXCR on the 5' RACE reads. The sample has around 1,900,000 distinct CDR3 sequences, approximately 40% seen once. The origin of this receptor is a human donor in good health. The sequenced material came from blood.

The CDR3: CAIRDSGGTYNEQFF. CDR3 DNA: TGTGCCATCAGAGATAGCGGGGGGACTTACAATGAGCAGTTCTTC. The chain employs TRBV10-3 and TRBJ2-1; 10 nucleotides align to TRBD2. Germline V gives CDR1 ENHRY, CDR2 SYGVKD. The length of the CDR3 is 15 residues. V gave up 6 bases and J gave up 4 bases; unmatched junction bases: 6.